A single sample is the source of the 21 T cell receptor beta chains below, sequenced in a study of cytomegalovirus exposure and HLA in healthy donors. Sequencing was performed with immunoSEQ multiplex PCR; in TCRdb, only in-frame clones are kept and a portion is missing. The data show 140,000 to 150,000 clones, roughly 89% seen once. Sequencing was carried out using PBMCs. The source is a man aged 18 to 29 in good health and CMV-seropositive.

V and J are TRBV19 and TRBJ1-6; D may be TRBD1 (5 bases). Germline lookup yields CDR1 LNHDA and CDR2 SQIVND (reference sequence). The CDR3 spans 16 residues. V was shortened by 3 bases and J by 7 bases, with 16 bases between the two germline ends. The CDR3 protein is CASSIHHGQGNSPLHF. CDR3 coding DNA: TGTGCCAGTAGTATCCATCACGGGCAGGGAAATTCACCCCTCCACTTT.

The chain couples TRBV29-1 to TRBJ1-2; no firm D call. Germline loops: CDR1 SQVTM, CDR2 ANQGSEA. Trimming cost V 1 base and J 4 bases, with 16 bases left between them. The CDR3 sequence is 15 residues long. DNA of the CDR3: TGCAGCGTTGAAGTACGGCCGGAATGGGCCTATGGCTACACCTTC. Translating it yields CSVEVRPEWAYGYTF. The full variable domain, completed using reference TRBV29-1 and TRBJ1-2, is SAVISQKPSRDICQRGTSLTIQCQVDSQVTMMFWYRQQPGQSLTLIATANQGSEATYESGFVIDKFPISRPNLTFSTLTVSNMSPEDSSIYLCSVEVRPEWAYGYTFGSGTRLTVV.

The chain uses TRBV6-1 and TRBJ1-5; the D gene is possibly TRBD1 (6 bases). The germline V gene encodes CDR1 MNHNS and CDR2 SASEGT. The V end was cut by 7 bases, the J end by 2 bases, with 12 bases between. This CDR3 is 14 amino acids long. CDR3 in amino acids: CASKGGRGNQPQHF. The CDR3 DNA reads TGTGCCAGCAAAGGGGGTCGGGGCAATCAGCCCCAGCATTTT.

The count of this clone is one. The rearrangement links TRBV20-1 to TRBJ2-3; D not resolved. Germline lookup yields CDR1 DFQATT and CDR2 SNEGSKA (reference sequence). There are 11 residues in the CDR3. The V gene lost 6 bases and the J gene lost 9 bases, with 13 bases spanning the gap. CDR3 protein: CSAPDSFTQYF. The CDR3 DNA reads TGCAGTGCCCCAGACTCGTTCACGCAGTATTTT.

The chain employs TRBV9 and TRBJ2-5, with 7 nucleotides matching TRBD2. This CDR3 region has 16 residues. Trimming at V came to 4 bases and at J to 4 bases, leaving 13 bases not matched to a gene. Germline CDR1 is SGDLS and CDR2 is YYNGEE. DNA of the CDR3: TGTGCCAGCAGCCCATGGGGGGGGACCCCTCGAGAGACCCAGTACTTC. Translated, it gives CASSPWGGTPRETQYF.

The chain uses TRBV30 and TRBJ2-1, with D possibly TRBD2 on 6 matching bases. V was trimmed by 0 bases and J by 11 bases, leaving 14 bases between them. Germline CDR1 is GTSNPN and CDR2 is SVGIG (reference sequence). The CDR3 spans 13 residues. CDR3 protein: CAWSVESGVKQFF. The CDR3 region has the DNA TGTGCCTGGAGTGTGGAGTCGGGGGTAAAGCAGTTCTTC.

This clone occurred a few times. The chain carries TRBV9 and TRBJ1-6; D is ambiguous. V was pared by 3 bases and J by 5 bases, with 6 bases between. The CDR3 runs to 13 residues. Germline CDR1 and CDR2: SGDLS and YYNGEE. The CDR3 spells CASSAQNNSPLHF. CDR3 nucleotide sequence: TGTGCCAGCAGCGCGCAGAATAATTCACCCCTCCACTTT.

The chain recombines TRBV18 with TRBJ2-6; D gene ambiguous. The CDR3 totals 11 residues. Trimming removed 3 bases from V and 11 bases from J, with 5 bases in between. Germline-derived CDR1 and CDR2 are KGHSH and LQKENI. DNA for the CDR3: TGTGCCAGCTCACCCAGCGACGTCCTGACTTTC. It is translated as CASSPSDVLTF. The whole variable domain, remainder taken from reference TRBV18 and TRBJ2-6, is NAGVMQNPRHLVRRRGQEARLRCSPMKGHSHVYWYRQLPEEGLKFMVYLQKENIIDESGMPKERFSAEFPKEGPSILRIQQVVRGDSAAYFCASSPSDVLTFGAGSRLTVL.

The chain employs TRBV7-7 and TRBJ2-5, with TRBD1 matching over 9 bases. The CDR3 has 13 amino acids. In germline, CDR1 is SSHAT, CDR2 FNYEAQ (reference sequence). Germline trimming cut 5 bases from V and 3 bases from J; bases unmatched to any gene: 1. The CDR3 DNA follows: TGTGCCAGCAGCAGGGACAGGGAAGAGACCCAGTACTTC. Amino acids: CASSRDREETQYF.

The gene calls are TRBV28 and TRBJ2-7; TRBD1 is a possible D gene (6 bases). The CDR3 contains 15 residues. Trimming removed 3 bases from V and 0 bases from J, with 12 bases in between. CDR1 and CDR2 from the germline V gene are MDHEN and SYDVKM. The CDR3 nucleotides read TGTGCCAGCAGTTTCAGGGGCGGCCCCTCCTACGAGCAGTACTTC. This encodes CASSFRGGPSYEQYF.

The chain is built from TRBV2 and TRBJ1-3, with D possibly matching TRBD1 (5 bases). The ends were cut back, 6 bases at V and 2 bases at J, with 14 bases in the middle. CDR1 and CDR2 from the germline V gene are SNHLY and FYNNEI. The CDR3 length is 15 residues. The CDR3 DNA sequence: TGTGCCAGCAGCCCCCGCGGCAGGGCTGGAAACACCATATATTTT. Its translation: CASSPRGRAGNTIYF.

The V and J genes are TRBV2 and TRBJ2-7; 9 positions match TRBD1. Germline assignment: CDR1 SNHLY and CDR2 FYNNEI. Trimming cost V 5 bases and J 3 bases; bases outside gene matches: 5. The CDR3 extends over 14 amino acids. In DNA form, the CDR3 reads TGTGCCAGCAGTTCCGGGACAGGGTACTACGAGCAGTACTTC. Protein sequence: CASSSGTGYYEQYF.

This clone came up a few times. The genes are TRBV12-5 and TRBJ1-1; maybe TRBD1 (5 bases). Trimming removed 7 bases at V and 7 bases at J, with 13 bases between. The V gene's germline CDR1 is LGHNT and CDR2 FRNRAP. This CDR3 contains 12 residues. The CDR3: CASAQGYDEAFF. In nucleotides, the CDR3 is TGTGCTAGTGCCCAGGGCTATGATGAAGCTTTCTTT.

CDR3 nucleotides: TGTGCCAGCAGTCTCCGGGTCCAGAATGAGCAGTTCTTC. This translates into CASSLRVQNEQFF. This chain connects TRBV6-5 to TRBJ2-1; D gene uncertain. Germline values: CDR1 MNHEY, CDR2 SVGAGI. Between the trimmed V and J ends, which lost 5 bases and 7 bases, there was a span of 12 bases. CDR3 length: 13 residues.

The V gene is TRBV7-8, the J gene TRBJ2-7, with 7 bases identical to TRBD2. The V and J ends lost 4 bases and 5 bases, in that order; junction bases with no gene match: 8. Germline CDR1 is SGHVS and CDR2 is FQNEAQ. CDR3 size: 14 residues. The CDR3 DNA follows: TGTGCCAGCAGCTCTCTAGCGGTCGGGAACGAGCAGTACTTC. This translates into CASSSLAVGNEQYF.

V and J are TRBV29-1 and TRBJ2-7; 10 bases are shared with TRBD1. The CDR3 has 13 amino acids. Germline V gene lookup returns CDR1 SQVTM and CDR2 ANQGSEA. V shed 4 bases and J 3 bases; nucleotides not matched to a gene: 3. CDR3 in amino acids: CSVGQGAGYEQYF. The CDR3 nucleotides read TGCAGCGTTGGACAGGGGGCTGGCTACGAGCAGTACTTC.

The chain combines TRBV20-1 with TRBJ1-1; D gene uncertain. Germline lookup yields CDR1 DFQATT and CDR2 SNEGSKA (reference sequence). The CDR3 covers 11 residues. The germline V and J ends were trimmed by 8 bases and 5 bases, with 12 bases remaining between them. CDR3 region: CSRVRGTEAFF. CDR3 nucleotide sequence: TGCAGTAGGGTTCGGGGAACTGAAGCTTTCTTT.

In this sample, this clone turned up once. The rearrangement uses TRBV7-9 and TRBJ1-4, with TRBD1 identical over 10 bases. The CDR3 totals 14 residues. The V gene end was trimmed by 5 bases and the J gene end by 7 bases; junction bases not matched to a gene: 4. Germline loops: CDR1 SEHNR, CDR2 FQNEAQ (reference sequence). CDR3 loop: CASSLDRGPEKLFF. In DNA form, the CDR3 reads TGTGCCAGCAGCCTAGACAGGGGGCCTGAAAAACTGTTTTTT.

Only a few counts were recorded for this clone. DNA of the CDR3: TGTGCCAGCTCACCAAGTGTAGCACAGGCCACGAACACCGGGGAGCTGTTTTTT. This encodes CASSPSVAQATNTGELFF. This chain joins TRBV18 and TRBJ2-2, with D possibly TRBD1 on 5 matching bases. The germline V and J ends were trimmed by 2 bases and 0 bases, with 16 bases remaining between them. The CDR3 covers 18 residues. CDR1 is KGHSH, CDR2 LQKENI, per germline.

This sequence joins TRBV11-2 and TRBJ2-2; a possible D gene is TRBD1 (6 bases). Germline V gene lookup returns CDR1 SGHAT and CDR2 FQNNGV. Between the trimmed V and J ends, which lost 6 bases and 8 bases, there was a span of 13 bases. The CDR3 consists of 13 residues. CDR3 in DNA: TGTGCCAGCAGTCGACAGGTCTTAGGGGAGCTGTTTTTT. Protein product: CASSRQVLGELFF. Complete variable domain (other parts from reference TRBV11-2 and TRBJ2-2): EAGVAQSPRYKIIEKRQSVAFWCNPISGHATLYWYQQILGQGPKLLIQFQNNGVVDDSQLPKDRFSAERLKGVDSTLKIQPAKLEDSAVYLCASSRQVLGELFFGEGSRLTVL.

The chain has TRBV2 and TRBJ1-1; D is undetermined. V was clipped by 6 bases and J by 8 bases, with 10 bases between them. Germline CDR1 SNHLY, CDR2 FYNNEI. The CDR3 consists of 11 residues. CDR3 loop: CASSGEGEAFF. CDR3 sequence (DNA): TGTGCCAGCAGCGGGGAAGGGGAAGCTTTCTTT.